The entry below gives a single T cell receptor beta chain sequence along with its context. The data were obtained in a study of T-cell memory formation after mild COVID-19. Study-level background: Clusters of TCRs were largely donor specific.

One entry per CDR3 protein, called by TCRdb with MiXCR from the 5' RACE reads. Found here are 350,000 to 400,000 distinct CDR3 sequences, approximately 21% of them singletons; the top ten hold around 13%. The ends were cut back, 5 bases at V and 0 bases at J, with 14 bases in the middle. The CDR3 covers 15 residues. Germline V lookup: CDR1 MDHEN, CDR2 SYDVKM. The chain has TRBV28 and TRBJ2-7, with TRBD1 as a possible D gene (7 bases). The sequenced sample consisted of PBMCs or a T cell subset sorted from them (not recorded which). The sequence was collected from an adult woman who had mild COVID-19 (a few samples of this study predate the infection). Cell type and time point are not known. In DNA, the CDR3 is TGTGCCAGCAGTCCTGACCAGGGGGGCTCCTACGAGCAGTACTTC. This codes for CASSPDQGGSYEQYF.